This TCR beta chain is from a study of regulatory T cells in long-lasting Graves disease. This clonotype was observed many times. As yet, its antigen is unknown. Study results and limitations: Shared public clonotypes totalled 2,500 to 3,500 in persistent patients, compared with 966 in new patients.

In building TCR beta libraries, iRepertoire HTBI primers were used together with Arm-PCR of CDR3 regions. Using its own MiXCR run on the multiplex PCR reads, TCRdb lists one record per CDR3 protein. The table shows more than 400,000 distinct CDR3 sequences, with roughly 15% occurring only once. Time point meaning: newly diagnosed GD, antithyroid drugs for less than 3 months. The TCR library was made from RNA that had been extracted from PBMCs in TRIzol. V was trimmed by 5 bases and J by 9 bases, leaving 15 bases between them. The CDR3 is 13 residues long. Germline V lookup: CDR1 LGHDT, CDR2 YNNKEL (reference sequence). The same sample was also used in a study of T cells in Graves' hyperthyroidism and ophthalmopathy. That study adds: Uncontrolled infection, other autoimmune disease, pregnancy or lactation disqualified patients from enrolment.

The sequenced sample was peripheral blood mononuclear cells (PBMCs), obtained at new diagnosis, from a patient treated with antithyroid drugs. The rearrangement joins TRBV3-1 to TRBJ2-3, with D possibly TRBD1 on 8 matching bases. This TCR was recovered from a woman in her 30s with Graves disease. The CDR3 here is CASSAGGGRTQYF. CDR3 nucleotide sequence: TGTGCCAGCAGCGCAGGGGGCGGGAGAACGCAGTATTTT.